The 28 T cell receptor beta chains below were found in one sample sequenced in a study of T cell changes during pregnancy in multiple sclerosis. Measured with immunoSEQ multiplex PCR; TCRdb has only the in-frame clones, and not every one. The data contain about 50,000 clones, around nine tenths of them singletons. Sequences were derived from CD4+ T cells from peripheral blood mononuclear cells, sampled after pregnancy. The receptors originated from a female donor in good health, enrolled as a control in a pregnancy study.

The chain has TRBV7-9 and TRBJ2-1; 11 bases line up with TRBD2. Unmatched junction bases numbered 0, after V lost 2 bases and J lost 9 bases. This CDR3 comprises 13 residues. Germline CDR1 reads SEHNR; CDR2 reads FQNEAQ (reference sequence). CDR3 in amino acids: CASSLLAGGEQFF. CDR3 coding DNA: TGTGCCAGCAGCTTACTAGCGGGAGGTGAGCAGTTCTTC.

This chain links TRBV5-4 with TRBJ2-6; TRBD1 agrees at 8 bases. Germline-derived CDR1 and CDR2 are SGHNT and YYREEE (reference sequence). V was clipped by 4 bases and J by 0 bases; unmatched bases: 9. The CDR3 has 18 residues. The CDR3 sequence: CASSPMGQAFSGANVLTF. The CDR3 coding sequence is TGTGCCAGCAGCCCGATGGGACAGGCCTTCTCTGGGGCCAACGTCCTGACTTTC.

The chain employs TRBV4-1 and TRBJ2-7; a possible D gene is TRBD2 (7 bases). V shed 4 bases and J shed 2 bases, with 18 bases lying between them. Germline assignment: CDR1 MGHRA and CDR2 YSYEKL. The CDR3 totals 16 residues. CDR3 bases: TGCGCCAGCAGCCCCTCTAGGAGGGGGGGACCCTACGAGCAGTACTTC. Its protein is CASSPSRRGGPYEQYF.

This chain connects TRBV4-1 to TRBJ2-2; 8 nucleotides align to TRBD2. Per the germline V gene, CDR1 is MGHRA and CDR2 is YSYEKL. Germline trimming cut 4 bases from V and 5 bases from J; bases unmatched to any gene: 12. The CDR3 is 17 residues long. CDR3 DNA sequence: TGCGCCAGCAGCCCTATCGGCGGGAGGCCTCTAACCGGGGAGCTGTTTTTT. Translating it yields CASSPIGGRPLTGELFF.

A few counts support this clone. This chain uses TRBV5-1 with TRBJ2-1; D is undetermined. CDR1 and CDR2 (germline): SGHRS, YFSETQ. Trimming shortened V by 7 bases and J by 7 bases, and 12 bases separated the two germline ends. The CDR3 is made up of 12 amino acids. The CDR3 bases are TGCGCCAGCTATCAGGTGTTGAATGAGCAGTTCTTC. Its translation is CASYQVLNEQFF.

This chain joins TRBV14 and TRBJ2-5, with 8 positions matching TRBD1. The V segment lost 4 bases and the J segment 0 bases; nucleotides outside the gene matches: 7. The germline gives CDR1 SGHDN, CDR2 FVKESK. The CDR3 has 16 residues. The CDR3 sequence: CASSPGTGENQETQYF. CDR3 nucleotide sequence: TGTGCCAGCAGCCCCGGGACAGGAGAAAACCAAGAGACCCAGTACTTC. Full variable domain (remainder filled in from reference TRBV14 and TRBJ2-5): EAGVTQFPSHSVIEKGQTVTLRCDPISGHDNLYWYRRVMGKEIKFLLHFVKESKQDESGMPNNRFLAERTGGTYSTLKVQPAELEDSGVYFCASSPGTGENQETQYFGPGTRLLVL.

This chain connects TRBV19 to TRBJ1-2; tentatively, D is TRBD1 (6 bases). The V end was cut by 7 bases, the J end by 4 bases, with 13 bases between. Germline CDR1 is LNHDA and CDR2 is SQIVND (reference sequence). CDR3 length: 13 amino acids. The CDR3 spells CASNPTGPYGYTF. CDR3 in DNA: TGTGCCAGTAATCCGACAGGCCCCTATGGCTACACCTTC.

The V and J genes are TRBV27 and TRBJ1-4; no firm D call. The V gene's germline CDR1 is MNHEY and CDR2 SMNVEV (reference sequence). V dropped 7 bases and J dropped 4 bases, with 10 bases sitting between them. This CDR3 has 13 residues. The CDR3, as DNA: TGTGCCAGCAAGACTCCCTTTAATGAAAAACTGTTTTTT. Amino acids: CASKTPFNEKLFF.

V and J are TRBV28 and TRBJ1-5; D not certain. Trimming shortened V by 5 bases and J by 7 bases, and 12 bases separated the two germline ends. The CDR3 consists of 13 residues. Germline V gene sequence: CDR1 MDHEN, CDR2 SYDVKM. The CDR3 sequence: CASSLVFGQPQHF. The DNA of the CDR3 is TGTGCCAGCAGTCTCGTCTTTGGCCAGCCCCAGCATTTT.

The chain has TRBV11-2 and TRBJ2-1, with a weak D call TRBD1 (5 bases). CDR1 and CDR2 (germline): SGHAT, FQNNGV. This CDR3 has 16 amino acids. Trimming took 5 bases from V and 5 from J, leaving 19 bases between them. CDR3 sequence: CASSPAPRGSNNEQFF. CDR3 DNA sequence: TGTGCCAGCAGCCCTGCCCCTAGGGGATCCAACAATGAGCAGTTCTTC.

V and J are TRBV6-5 and TRBJ1-3; D is possibly TRBD1 (6 bases). CDR1 MNHEY and CDR2 SVGAGI come from the germline V gene. Trimming shortened V by 5 bases and J by 5 bases, and 13 bases separated the two germline ends. The CDR3 consists of 14 residues. The CDR3 here is CASSPGGERNTIYF. Written as DNA, the CDR3 is TGTGCCAGCAGTCCGGGGGGCGAGAGAAACACCATATATTTT.

This sequence joins TRBV11-3 and TRBJ1-1; 7 nucleotides align to TRBD1. Germline V gene data show CDR1 as SGHNT and CDR2 as YENEEA. Losses at the gene ends were 2 bases for V and 1 base for J; bases not matched to a gene: 1. This CDR3 contains 14 residues. The chain's CDR3 is CASSLNRGNTEAFF. CDR3 nucleotide sequence: TGTGCCAGCAGCTTAAACAGGGGGAACACTGAAGCTTTCTTT.

The genes are TRBV10-3 and TRBJ2-1; weak D call: TRBD2 (6 bases). V was trimmed by 0 bases and J by 0 bases, leaving 12 bases between them. This CDR3 comprises 17 residues. Germline-derived CDR1 and CDR2 are ENHRY and SYGVKD. CDR3 nucleotide sequence: TGTGCCATCAGTGAGTCGATCGGCGGGGCCTCCTACAATGAGCAGTTCTTC. It codes for CAISESIGGASYNEQFF.

The chain uses TRBV4-2 and TRBJ2-5; 12 bases match TRBD1. The CDR3 consists of 16 residues. Germline V CDR1 and CDR2: LGHNA, YNFKEQ. The V and J ends lost 0 bases and 7 bases, in that order; junction bases with no gene match: 6. The CDR3 coding sequence is TGTGCCAGCAGCCAAGAGGGGACAGGGGGCGTTAGGACCCAGTACTTC. Translated: CASSQEGTGGVRTQYF.

The rearrangement uses TRBV5-1 and TRBJ1-1; 11 bases line up with TRBD1. Germline V gene sequence: CDR1 SGHRS, CDR2 YFSETQ. CDR3 size: 18 residues. Unmatched junction bases numbered 13, after V lost 0 bases and J lost 6 bases. The CDR3: CASSLEGWDRGYQAEAFF. CDR3 DNA sequence: TGCGCCAGCAGCTTGGAGGGTTGGGACAGGGGGTACCAGGCTGAAGCTTTCTTT. Filled out from reference TRBV5-1 and TRBJ1-1, the complete variable domain reads KAGVTQTPRYLIKTRGQQVTLSCSPISGHRSVSWYQQTPGQGLQFLFEYFSETQRNKGNFPGRFSGRQFSNSRSEMNVSTLELGDSALYLCASSLEGWDRGYQAEAFFGQGTRLTVV.

The rearrangement links TRBV6-5 to TRBJ1-3, with 7 bases identical to TRBD1. With 6 bases clipped from V and 0 bases from J, the junction kept 5 bases outside the gene matches. Germline V lookup: CDR1 MNHEY, CDR2 SVGAGI. The CDR3 length is 15 residues. CDR3 in DNA: TGTGCCAGCAGGCCGTCAGGGGGCTCTGGAAACACCATATATTTT. The encoded protein is CASRPSGGSGNTIYF.

The chain couples TRBV27 to TRBJ1-2; D unresolved. CDR1 and CDR2 (germline): MNHEY, SMNVEV (reference sequence). This CDR3 is built from 13 residues. V shed 3 bases and J shed 8 bases, with 13 bases lying between them. The CDR3 region is CASSFWQEGGYTF. The CDR3 nucleotides are TGTGCCAGCAGTTTTTGGCAGGAAGGCGGCTACACCTTC.

The chain combines TRBV6-5 with TRBJ1-2, with D possibly TRBD1 on 6 matching bases. CDR3 length: 14 amino acids. Germline CDR1 is MNHEY and CDR2 is SVGAGI. V was clipped by 2 bases and J by 1 base, with 8 bases between them. CDR3 in amino acids: CASSYGDNNYGYTF. CDR3 nucleotide sequence: TGTGCCAGCAGTTACGGGGACAATAACTATGGCTACACCTTC.

The chain combines TRBV19 with TRBJ1-2; D is perhaps TRBD1 (5 bases). This CDR3 region has 13 residues. Per germline, CDR1 LNHDA and CDR2 SQIVND (reference sequence). V was pared by 6 bases and J by 1 base, with 9 bases between. The CDR3 nucleotides read TGTGCCAGTAGGACAGACAATAACTATGGCTACACCTTC. This translates into CASRTDNNYGYTF. Variable domain in full (rest from reference TRBV19 and TRBJ1-2): DGGITQSPKYLFRKEGQNVTLSCEQNLNHDAMYWYRQDPGQGLRLIYYSQIVNDFQKGDIAEGYSVSREKKESFPLTVTSAQKNPTAFYLCASRTDNNYGYTFGSGTRLTVV.

The chain carries TRBV5-4 and TRBJ2-4; TRBD2 aligns across 10 bases. CDR1 is SGHNT, CDR2 YYREEE, per germline (reference sequence). The CDR3 has 18 amino acids. J lost 0 bases, V lost 4 bases, and 10 bases had no gene match. DNA for the CDR3: TGTGCCAGCAGCCCCTCGGGAGCGGGGGGGGGAGCCAAAAACATTCAGTACTTC. As protein: CASSPSGAGGGAKNIQYF.

J is TRBJ1-2 and V is TRBV28; TRBD1 agrees at 8 bases. Per germline, CDR1 MDHEN and CDR2 SYDVKM. CDR3 length: 15 amino acids. V dropped 6 bases and J dropped 5; count of bases not matched to a gene: 11. CDR3 amino acids: CASSIGDRPRYGYTF. For the CDR3, the DNA is TGTGCCAGCAGCATTGGGGACAGGCCGAGGTATGGCTACACCTTC.

This chain uses TRBV6-5 with TRBJ1-1, with TRBD1 as a possible D gene (6 bases). This CDR3 has 16 amino acids. Germline CDR1 MNHEY, CDR2 SVGAGI. The V end was cut by 2 bases, the J end by 1 base, with 14 bases between. CDR3 in amino acids: CASSYRTVAQNTEAFF. The CDR3, as DNA: TGTGCCAGCAGTTACCGGACAGTCGCCCAGAACACTGAAGCTTTCTTT.

The chain has TRBV30 and TRBJ1-6; 10 positions agree with TRBD1. Per the germline V gene, CDR1 is GTSNPN and CDR2 is SVGIG (reference sequence). Unmatched junction bases numbered 16, after V lost 5 bases and J lost 9 bases. CDR3 length equals 17 residues. CDR3 amino acids: CAWPFRDRGRFSSPLHF. The DNA of the CDR3 is TGTGCCTGGCCCTTCCGGGACAGGGGACGTTTTAGTTCACCCCTCCACTTT.

The genes are TRBV30 and TRBJ1-4; no reliable D call. The CDR3 loop spans 14 amino acids. The V end lost 4 bases, the J end lost 4 bases, and 13 bases lay between the germline ends. CDR1 is GTSNPN, CDR2 SVGIG, per germline (reference sequence). This CDR3 is CAWNTGAVNEKLFF. CDR3 nucleotides: TGTGCCTGGAATACCGGTGCCGTTAATGAAAAACTGTTTTTT.

CDR3 coding DNA: TGTGCCAGCAGCTTAATGAGGACCTACGAGCAGTACTTC. This codes for CASSLMRTYEQYF. The rearrangement joins TRBV7-2 to TRBJ2-7; D gene uncertain. CDR1 and CDR2 from the germline V gene are SGHTA and FQGNSA. The CDR3 totals 13 residues. The germline V and J ends were trimmed by 2 bases and 2 bases, with 7 bases remaining between them.

The rearrangement joins TRBV19 to TRBJ1-6; 7 nucleotides align to TRBD1. V lost 7 bases, J lost 9 bases, and 21 bases stayed unmatched. CDR3 size: 18 residues. Germline V CDR1 and CDR2: LNHDA, SQIVND (reference sequence). In DNA form, the CDR3 reads TGTGCCAGTACCCCGGACAGGATGGGGCCGGTTTTCGGTTCACCCCTCCACTTT. As protein: CASTPDRMGPVFGSPLHF.

The chain employs TRBV7-8 and TRBJ2-5; the match to TRBD2 covers 10 bases. The CDR3 consists of 15 residues. Germline V gives CDR1 SGHVS, CDR2 FQNEAQ. V shed 5 bases and J 1 base; nucleotides not matched to a gene: 4. As DNA, the CDR3 is TGTGCCAGCAGCACTAGCGGGACTAGCCAAGAGACCCAGTACTTC. This sequence encodes CASSTSGTSQETQYF.

For this clone: Germline is not matched at one junction end, which may reflect a read error. The V gene is TRBV19, the J gene TRBJ2-3; 10 bases agree with TRBD2. CDR3 length equals 18 residues. Germline assignment: CDR1 LNHDA and CDR2 SQIVND (reference sequence). The CDR3 is CASSIWRASGSSTDTQYF. In nucleotides, the CDR3 is TGTGCCAGCAGTATTTGGCGGGCTAGCGGGAGTAGCACAGATACGCAGTATTTT. Supplemented by reference TRBV19 and TRBJ2-3, the full variable domain reads DGGITQSPKYLFRKEGQNVTLSCEQNLNHDAMYWYRQDPGQGLRLIYYSQIVNDFQKGDIAEGYSVSREKKESFPLTVTSAQKNPTAFYLCASSIWRASGSSTDTQYFGPGTRLTVL.